This entry describes one T cell receptor beta chain. Its target is not known. The record originates from a study of T cell responses to AZD1222 COVID-19 vaccine. The study, taken as a whole, reports: Only after the peak T cell response were repertoires sampled. Seropositivity was recorded at baseline in only a handful of AZD1222 recipients. Reports say nearly half of spike-specific TCRs go after unmutated variant regions. The donors showed a predominance of white British ancestry and of females, with possible underestimation of clonal diversity.

The assay was immunoSEQ multiplex PCR, and TCRdb's table has in-frame clones only and misses some. The table records about 200,000 clones, 90% to 95% of them present only once. The V end lost 0 bases, the J end lost 4 bases, and 11 bases lay between the germline ends. This CDR3 has 15 amino acids. Germline V CDR1 and CDR2: SGHDT, YYEEEE. Sequenced material: peripheral blood, taken on day 0 of MenACWY control vaccination. The chain carries TRBV5-6 and TRBJ1-3; D is possibly TRBD1 (5 bases). The receptor was isolated from an adult in good health. In DNA form, the CDR3 reads TGTGCCAGCAGCTTGGACGGATGGGGGGGAAACACCATATATTTT. It specifies CASSLDGWGGNTIYF.